This T cell receptor (beta chain) was identified in a study of T-cell memory formation after mild COVID-19 (dated by TCRdb to the early 2020s). General notes on the study: TCR sequence clusters from the two donors were largely donor specific. Two young, previously healthy adult volunteers, one female and one male, were included in the cohort. In two donors, T-cell clones that expanded and contracted after mild COVID-19 were tracked by sequencing TCRalpha and TCRbeta repertoires over time. The research as a whole found: The second-wave clones that peaked on day 37 were not confirmed to be SARS-CoV-2 specific. Some responding clones were detected in pre-infection memory, suggesting pre-existing cross-reactive memory T cells joined the SARS-CoV-2 response. The study included only a couple of mild cases, and larger cohorts that include severe cases with pre-infection samples were judged to be necessary. Clones contracting from day 15 to 85 had balanced CD4/CD8 phenotypes, while a second wave expanding from day 15 to 37 was biased towards CD4+. Contracting CD4+ clones were found mainly in CM and EM memory subsets, while CD8+ clones were enriched in EMRA.

Ficoll-Paque density gradient centrifugation was used to isolate PBMCs. This clonotype occurred a few times. The target of this receptor is not known. It has no much larger one-base neighbor in the sample; base qualities were not kept. This sample was sequenced with an Illumina NovaSeq 6000. Using 5'RACE with constant-segment primers, TCRalpha and TCRbeta cDNA libraries were constructed, with sample barcodes and unique molecular identifiers added in the process. RNA was extracted from every sample with Trizol reagent. Library amplification was performed in two PCR steps, and a second sample barcode and Illumina TruSeq adapters were introduced in the second step. Sequencing of libraries was performed on an Illumina NovaSeq with 2 x 150 bp paired-end reads. As for the authors' bioinformatics: With migec v1.2.7, reads were demultiplexed and then collapsed into UMI-guided consensus sequences. Using mixcr v2.1.11, the UMI consensuses were aligned to TRA and TRB V and J templates and assembled into clonotypes. Expanded or contracted clonotypes were those called significant by both edgeR and NoisET, with noise models trained on biological replicates. For edgeR calls, the thresholds were a false discovery rate-adjusted p below 0.01 and a log2 fold-change of 1. As an exploratory analysis of dynamics, PCA with hierarchical clustering was applied to max-normalized trajectories of the 1000 most abundant clonotypes. The CD4 or CD8 phenotype of responding clones was assigned using the separately sequenced CD4+ and CD8+ repertoires. In-frame beta chains were kept once TCRdb had trimmed the public reads at Q25 with fastp and called clones with MiXCR. CDR3 protein sequences are deduplicated, and each keeps its most common genes and DNA. The V and J calls shown here were made by TCRdb, not taken from the authors' results. Recorded for this sample are roughly 130,000 distinct CDR3 sequences; roughly 6% of them occurred a single time. The ten largest clones capture roughly 2% of the sample.

V is clipped by 6 bases and J by 8 bases, and the sequence between their germline boundaries is 10 bases long. CDR3 length: 11 amino acids, cysteine to phenylalanine. Only the CDR3 DNA is retained, 33 bases long and in frame from the first base. In the germline V gene, CDR1 corresponds to MNHEY and CDR2 to SVGEGT. This receptor was obtained from an adult woman who had mild COVID-19 (a few samples of this study predate the infection). The sample titles of this study are shuffled in the database, so cell type and time point are left out; the donor was told from shared clones. Sequencing used PBMCs or a T cell subset sorted from them (not recorded which). In this chain, TRBV6-2 or TRBV6-3 is recombined with TRBJ1-2, with an unclear D gene assignment. The bases are TGTGCCAGCAGCCGAGATGGAGGCTACACCTTC. Its translation reads: CASSRDGGYTF.